The 24 T cell receptor beta chains listed next were all sequenced from one sample in a study of PD-1 blockade in classical Hodgkin lymphoma. Stated time point: newly diagnosed, previously untreated cHL patient sample. Magnetic negative selection was used to purify CD4+ T cells from thawed PBMCs. Only in-frame clones appear in the TCRdb table, and some are missing; sequencing was by immunoSEQ multiplex PCR. The table shows 25,000 to 30,000 clones, with around 92% occurring only once. The sample comprised CD4+ T cells from blood. Every receptor here comes from a human donor with classical Hodgkin lymphoma.

V is TRBV7-3 and J is TRBJ2-1, with TRBD2 identical over 8 bases. V dropped 0 bases and J dropped 5; count of bases not matched to a gene: 3. Germline V gives CDR1 SGHTA, CDR2 FQGTGA. The CDR3 consists of 15 residues. This CDR3 is CASSLTSGKNNEQFF. The CDR3 coding sequence is TGTGCCAGCAGCTTAACTAGCGGGAAGAACAATGAGCAGTTCTTC.

V is TRBV5-1 and J is TRBJ1-3, with D maybe TRBD1 (5 bases). V shed 0 bases and J shed 0 bases, with 10 bases lying between them. This CDR3 is 16 amino acids long. The germline CDR1 and CDR2 sequences are SGHRS and YFSETQ. Here the CDR3 DNA reads TGCGCCAGCAGCTTGGGGGACCGATCCTCTGGAAACACCATATATTTT. Translated: CASSLGDRSSGNTIYF.

The chain combines TRBV10-2 with TRBJ2-7; D uncertain. V gave up 8 bases and J gave up 1 base, with 9 bases separating them. CDR3 length: 12 residues. In germline, CDR1 is WSHSY, CDR2 SAAADI. The CDR3 sequence: CASGSKSYEQYF. CDR3 nucleotide sequence: TGCGCCAGCGGCTCCAAATCCTACGAGCAGTACTTC.

The J gene is TRBJ2-5, the V gene TRBV5-1, with a possible D match to TRBD1 (6 bases). Gene TRBJ2-7 matches the end of the DNA better, so the J call may be wrong. Per the germline V gene, CDR1 is SGHRS and CDR2 is YFSETQ. This CDR3 contains 15 residues. The chain's CDR3 is CASSLEYGGDYEQYF. CDR3 nucleotides: TGCGCCAGCAGCTTGGAGTATGGGGGCGACTACGAGCAGTACTTC.

The gene calls are TRBV5-1 and TRBJ1-4; D possibly corresponds to TRBD1 (5 bases). Trimming shortened V by 0 bases and J by 3 bases, and 9 bases separated the two germline ends. CDR1 is SGHRS and CDR2 is YFSETQ in the germline V gene. The CDR3 totals 15 residues. The CDR3 sequence is CASSLAGTANEKLFF. For the CDR3, the DNA is TGCGCCAGCAGCTTGGCTGGGACGGCTAATGAAAAACTGTTTTTT. The variable domain in full, with the rest retrieved from reference TRBV5-1 and TRBJ1-4, is KAGVTQTPRYLIKTRGQQVTLSCSPISGHRSVSWYQQTPGQGLQFLFEYFSETQRNKGNFPGRFSGRQFSNSRSEMNVSTLELGDSALYLCASSLAGTANEKLFFGSGTQLSVL.

This clone is a singleton in its sample. The chain joins TRBV9 to TRBJ2-5; 7 nucleotides line up with TRBD2. Germline trimming cut 0 bases from V and 4 bases from J; bases unmatched to any gene: 9. The V gene's germline CDR1 is SGDLS and CDR2 YYNGEE. The CDR3 extends over 16 amino acids. CDR3: CASSVGGLVGTETQYF. The CDR3 nucleotides are TGTGCCAGCAGCGTAGGTGGACTAGTCGGTACAGAGACCCAGTACTTC.

The table lists this clone with a count of one. The DNA of the CDR3 is TGTGCCAGCAGCTTAGGGCAGGGGGCGAGCTATGGCTACACCTTC. Encoded protein: CASSLGQGASYGYTF. This sequence joins TRBV7-2 and TRBJ1-2; 8 bases line up with TRBD1. Germline-derived CDR1 and CDR2 are SGHTA and FQGNSA. The CDR3 is 15 amino acids. Unmatched junction bases numbered 5, after V lost 1 base and J lost 4 bases.

The table lists this clone with a few counts. This chain uses TRBV2 with TRBJ2-7; 10 positions match TRBD2. V was pared by 6 bases and J by 7 bases, with 6 bases of the junction left unmatched. CDR1 SNHLY and CDR2 FYNNEI come from the germline V gene. The CDR3 is 13 amino acids. The CDR3 region is CASSLAGEWEQYF. The CDR3 coding sequence is TGTGCCAGCAGCCTAGCGGGAGAGTGGGAGCAGTACTTC.

This clone has only a few counts. The CDR3 reads CASGPEIGELFF. CDR3 in DNA: TGTGCTAGTGGCCCCGAGATCGGGGAGCTGTTTTTT. V usage is TRBV12-5 and J usage is TRBJ2-2, with D unclear. The V end lost 6 bases, the J end lost 7 bases, and 9 bases lay between the germline ends. There are 12 residues in the CDR3. CDR1 is LGHNT, CDR2 FRNRAP, per germline.

This chain uses TRBV2 with TRBJ2-5; D remains ambiguous. V gave up 1 base and J gave up 1 base, with 10 bases separating them. The CDR3 covers 15 residues. Germline-derived CDR1 and CDR2 are SNHLY and FYNNEI. The CDR3 DNA follows: TGTGCCAGCAGTGAAGTTCGGCAGACCCAAGAGACCCAGTACTTC. Protein product: CASSEVRQTQETQYF.

This clone was found a few times. This chain uses TRBV28 with TRBJ1-2; the D gene is possibly TRBD1 (5 bases). The CDR3 is 13 residues long. V lost 7 bases, J lost 9 bases, and 18 bases lay in between. Germline CDR1 MDHEN, CDR2 SYDVKM. The CDR3 nucleotides are TGTGCCAGCACTGAAACCCCGGGGGGGAGCTACACCTTC. This encodes CASTETPGGSYTF.

The gene calls are TRBV5-6 and TRBJ2-5, with 8 bases identical to TRBD1. The CDR3 covers 13 residues. CDR1 is SGHDT and CDR2 is YYEEEE in the germline V gene. V lost 2 bases to trimming and J lost 5 bases; unmatched junction nucleotides: 2. Written as DNA, the CDR3 is TGTGCCAGCAGCTTCGACAGGGGTGAGACCCAGTACTTC. Translated: CASSFDRGETQYF. Full variable domain (outside the CDR3, taken from reference TRBV5-6 and TRBJ2-5): DAGVTQSPTHLIKTRGQQVTLRCSPKSGHDTVSWYQQALGQGPQFIFQYYEEEERQRGNFPDRFSGHQFPNYSSELNVNALLLGDSALYLCASSFDRGETQYFGPGTRLLVL.

The chain recombines TRBV5-1 with TRBJ2-1; 8 nucleotides align to TRBD2. This CDR3 is 16 amino acids long. Trimming took 0 bases from V and 2 from J; bases not matched to a gene: 4. The germline CDR1 and CDR2 sequences are SGHRS and YFSETQ. CDR3 residues: CASSLGSGSAYNEQFF. The CDR3 DNA follows: TGCGCCAGCAGCTTGGGGAGCGGGAGCGCCTACAATGAGCAGTTCTTC.

This sequence joins TRBV19 and TRBJ1-1; D not certain. Between the trimmed V and J ends, which lost 1 base and 1 base, there was a span of 13 bases. Germline values: CDR1 LNHDA, CDR2 SQIVND (reference sequence). This CDR3 spans 16 amino acids. This CDR3 reads CASSIASETSNTEAFF. The CDR3 DNA follows: TGTGCCAGTAGTATAGCCTCAGAAACTTCGAACACTGAAGCTTTCTTT.

V usage is TRBV11-2 and J usage is TRBJ2-1, with TRBD2 matching over 7 bases. V lost 6 bases and J lost 4; bases outside the gene matches: 9. Germline CDR1 SGHAT, CDR2 FQNNGV. There are 15 residues in the CDR3. In nucleotides, the CDR3 is TGTGCCAGCAGTTTCGGACTAGTTGGATACAATGAGCAGTTCTTC. This encodes CASSFGLVGYNEQFF.

This clone has only one observation. J is TRBJ1-4 and V is TRBV19; D unresolved. This CDR3 is 13 amino acids long. Germline CDR1 and CDR2: LNHDA and SQIVND (reference sequence). V was clipped by 0 bases and J by 7 bases, with 6 bases between them. CDR3 loop: CASSIEESEKLFF. CDR3 nucleotide sequence: TGTGCCAGTAGTATAGAAGAGAGTGAAAAACTGTTTTTT.

The chain employs TRBV7-2 and TRBJ2-3; D unresolved. The CDR3 length is 12 residues. V was cut by 5 bases and J by 3 bases, with 6 bases left in between. CDR1 is SGHTA and CDR2 is FQGNSA in the germline V gene. The CDR3 coding sequence is TGTGCCAGCAGCCGCATTACAGATACGCAGTATTTT. Translating it yields CASSRITDTQYF.

The chain joins TRBV7-9 to TRBJ2-7; D is unresolved. Germline V CDR1 and CDR2: SEHNR, FQNEAQ (reference sequence). Trimming shortened V by 5 bases and J by 5 bases, and 25 bases separated the two germline ends. The CDR3 spans 17 residues. CDR3 sequence (DNA): TGTGCCAGCAGCCCGCCGTTTCGGACCTCGGCCCGGGACGAGCAGTACTTC. It yields the protein CASSPPFRTSARDEQYF.

The CDR3 region has the DNA TGCAGCGCCGAAATTGAGGGTCAGACCCAGTACTTC. It encodes CSAEIEGQTQYF. The gene calls are TRBV29-1 and TRBJ2-5; the D gene is possibly TRBD2 (5 bases). The germline gives CDR1 SQVTM, CDR2 ANQGSEA. V was trimmed by 7 bases and J by 6 bases, leaving 15 bases between them. The CDR3 totals 12 residues.

V is TRBV4-3 and J is TRBJ2-2, with TRBD2 matching 10 bases. Germline V lookup: CDR1 LGHNA, CDR2 YSLEER. The CDR3 is made up of 19 amino acids. Unmatched junction bases numbered 13, after V lost 1 base and J lost 5 bases. The CDR3 here is CASSQVIGLAGVRTGELFF. CDR3 nucleotides: TGCGCCAGCAGCCAAGTAATAGGTCTAGCGGGAGTAAGGACCGGGGAGCTGTTTTTT.

The gene calls are TRBV6-5 and TRBJ1-1; weak D call: TRBD1 (5 bases). Trimming cost V 4 bases and J 1 base, with 13 bases left between them. This CDR3 region has 15 residues. The germline CDR1 and CDR2 sequences are MNHEY and SVGAGI. The CDR3 region is CASSSPFQGNTEAFF. The DNA for the CDR3 is TGTGCCAGCAGTTCCCCATTTCAGGGGAACACTGAAGCTTTCTTT.

The gene calls are TRBV4-3 and TRBJ2-3, with 11 bases matching TRBD2. Germline V gene data show CDR1 as LGHNA and CDR2 as YSLEER. The junction had 3 bases not matched to a gene; V was cut back by 0 bases and J by 4 bases. This CDR3 region has 16 residues. The CDR3 spells CASSQDGLAGSDTQYF. As DNA, the CDR3 is TGCGCCAGCAGCCAAGATGGACTAGCGGGTTCAGATACGCAGTATTTT.

This clone was recorded only once. The chain combines TRBV5-1 with TRBJ1-6; 8 bases fit TRBD1. CDR3 length equals 16 residues. V dropped 1 base and J dropped 9; count of bases not matched to a gene: 9. Per germline, CDR1 SGHRS and CDR2 YFSETQ. CDR3 residues: CASSLSPQGASSPLHF. The CDR3, as DNA: TGCGCCAGCAGCTTGTCACCCCAGGGGGCGTCTTCACCCCTCCACTTT.

The chain uses TRBV28 and TRBJ2-3; no reliable D call. The V gene's germline CDR1 is MDHEN and CDR2 SYDVKM. There are 12 residues in the CDR3. V shed 5 bases and J shed 6 bases, with 9 bases lying between them. CDR3 DNA: TGTGCCAGCAGTCCCCGGCGGGATACGCAGTATTTT. Protein product: CASSPRRDTQYF.